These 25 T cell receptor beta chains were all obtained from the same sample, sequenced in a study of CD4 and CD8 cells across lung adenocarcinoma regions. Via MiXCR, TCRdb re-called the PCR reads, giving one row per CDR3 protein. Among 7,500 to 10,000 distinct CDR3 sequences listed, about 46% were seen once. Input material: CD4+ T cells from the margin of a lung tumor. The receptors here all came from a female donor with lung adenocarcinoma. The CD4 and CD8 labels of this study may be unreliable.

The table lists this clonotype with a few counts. The CDR3 DNA follows: TGCGCCAGCAGCCAAACCCGCCGCGGACAGCCTAACTATGGCTACACCTTC. It translates to CASSQTRRGQPNYGYTF. The rearrangement uses TRBV4-1 and TRBJ1-2, with D perhaps TRBD1 (6 bases). Trimming cost V 2 bases and J 0 bases, with 16 bases left between them. Per germline, CDR1 MGHRA and CDR2 YSYEKL. This CDR3 is 17 amino acids long.

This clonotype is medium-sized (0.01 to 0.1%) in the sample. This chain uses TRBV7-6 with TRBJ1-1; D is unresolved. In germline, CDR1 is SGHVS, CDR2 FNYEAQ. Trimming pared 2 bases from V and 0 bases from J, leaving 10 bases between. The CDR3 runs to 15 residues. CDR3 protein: CASSLSETMNTEAFF. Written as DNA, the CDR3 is TGTGCCAGCAGCTTATCAGAGACCATGAACACTGAAGCTTTCTTT.

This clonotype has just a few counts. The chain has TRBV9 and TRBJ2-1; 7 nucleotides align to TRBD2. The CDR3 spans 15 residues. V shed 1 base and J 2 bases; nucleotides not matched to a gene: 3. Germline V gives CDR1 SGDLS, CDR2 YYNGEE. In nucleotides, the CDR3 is TGTGCCAGCAGCGTACAGGGAGGGCCCTACAATGAGCAGTTCTTC. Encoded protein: CASSVQGGPYNEQFF. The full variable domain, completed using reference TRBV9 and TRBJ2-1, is DSGVTQTPKHLITATGQRVTLRCSPRSGDLSVYWYQQSLDQGLQFLIQYYNGEERAKGNILERFSAQQFPDLHSELNLSSLELGDSALYFCASSVQGGPYNEQFFGPGTRLTVL.

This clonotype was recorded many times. In DNA, the CDR3 is TGTGCCAGCAGCCCCCGAGAAACTAACTATGGCTACACCTTC. This translates into CASSPRETNYGYTF. The chain recombines TRBV6-1 with TRBJ1-2; D call uncertain. The V and J ends lost 6 bases and 0 bases respectively, with 11 bases between them. Looked up from germline, CDR1 is MNHNS and CDR2 is SASEGT. This CDR3 is 14 amino acids long.

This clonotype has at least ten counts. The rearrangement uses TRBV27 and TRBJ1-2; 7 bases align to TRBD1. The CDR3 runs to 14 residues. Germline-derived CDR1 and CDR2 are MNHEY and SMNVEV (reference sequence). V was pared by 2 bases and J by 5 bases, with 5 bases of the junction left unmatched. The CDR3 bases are TGTGCCAGCAGTTTAGCAGGGGGAACATATGGCTACACCTTC. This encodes CASSLAGGTYGYTF.

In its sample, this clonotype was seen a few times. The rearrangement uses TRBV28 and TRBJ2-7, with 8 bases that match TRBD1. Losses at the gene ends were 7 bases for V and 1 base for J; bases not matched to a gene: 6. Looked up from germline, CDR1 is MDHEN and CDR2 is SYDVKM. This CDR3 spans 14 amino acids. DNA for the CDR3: TGTGCCAGCACCCTACAGGGGGATTCCTACGAGCAGTACTTC. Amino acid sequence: CASTLQGDSYEQYF.

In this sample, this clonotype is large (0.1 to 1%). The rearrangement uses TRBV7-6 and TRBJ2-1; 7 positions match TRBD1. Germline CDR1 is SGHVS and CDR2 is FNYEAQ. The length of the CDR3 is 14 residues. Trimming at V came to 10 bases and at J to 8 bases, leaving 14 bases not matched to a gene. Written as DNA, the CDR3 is TGTGCCACCGCAGTGAATAGGGGGCCGTATGAGCAGTTCTTC. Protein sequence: CATAVNRGPYEQFF. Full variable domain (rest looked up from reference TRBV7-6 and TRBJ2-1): GAGVSQSPRYKVTKRGQDVALRCDPISGHVSLYWYRQALGQGPEFLTYFNYEAQQDKSGLPNDRFSAERPEGSISTLTIQRTEQRDSAMYRCATAVNRGPYEQFFGPGTRLTVL.

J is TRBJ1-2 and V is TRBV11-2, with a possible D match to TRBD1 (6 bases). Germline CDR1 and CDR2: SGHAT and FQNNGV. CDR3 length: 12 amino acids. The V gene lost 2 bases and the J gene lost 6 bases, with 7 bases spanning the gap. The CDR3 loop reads CASSLYRDGYTF. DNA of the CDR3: TGTGCCAGCAGCTTATACAGGGATGGCTACACCTTC.

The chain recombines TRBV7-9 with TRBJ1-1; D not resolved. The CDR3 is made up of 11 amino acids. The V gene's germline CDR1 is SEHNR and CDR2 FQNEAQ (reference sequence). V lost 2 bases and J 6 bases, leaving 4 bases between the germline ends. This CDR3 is CASSLFPEAFF. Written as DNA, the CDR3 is TGTGCCAGCAGCTTATTCCCTGAAGCTTTCTTT. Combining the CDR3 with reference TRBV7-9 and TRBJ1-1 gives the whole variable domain DTGVSQNPRHKITKRGQNVTFRCDPISEHNRLYWYRQTLGQGPEFLTYFQNEAQLEKSRLLSDRFSAERPKGSFSTLEIQRTEQGDSAMYLCASSLFPEAFFGQGTRLTVV.

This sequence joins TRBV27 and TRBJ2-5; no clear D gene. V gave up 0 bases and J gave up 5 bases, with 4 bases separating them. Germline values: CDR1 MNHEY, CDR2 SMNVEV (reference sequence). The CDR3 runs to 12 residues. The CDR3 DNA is TGTGCCAGCAGTTTATCGCGCGAGACCCAGTACTTC. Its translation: CASSLSRETQYF.

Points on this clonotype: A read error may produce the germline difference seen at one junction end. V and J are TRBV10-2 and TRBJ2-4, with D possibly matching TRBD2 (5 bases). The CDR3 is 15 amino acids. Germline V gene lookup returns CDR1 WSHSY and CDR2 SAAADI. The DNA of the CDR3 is TGCGGCCGCAGTTTGAGCGGCCGAGCCAAAAACACGCAGTACTTT. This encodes CGRSLSGRAKNTQYF.

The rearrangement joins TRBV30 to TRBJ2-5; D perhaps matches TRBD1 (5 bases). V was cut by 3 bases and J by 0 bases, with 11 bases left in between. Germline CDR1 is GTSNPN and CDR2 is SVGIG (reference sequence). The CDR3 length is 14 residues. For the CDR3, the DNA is TGTGCCTGGAGAGCAAGGACACACCAAGAGACCCAGTACTTC. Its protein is CAWRARTHQETQYF.

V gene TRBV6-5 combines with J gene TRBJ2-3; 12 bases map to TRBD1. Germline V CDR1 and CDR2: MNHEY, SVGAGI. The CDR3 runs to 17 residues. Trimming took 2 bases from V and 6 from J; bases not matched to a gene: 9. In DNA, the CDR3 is TGTGCCAGCAGTTACGGGACAGGGGGCGTTTTTTTGGATACGCAGTATTTT. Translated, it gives CASSYGTGGVFLDTQYF.

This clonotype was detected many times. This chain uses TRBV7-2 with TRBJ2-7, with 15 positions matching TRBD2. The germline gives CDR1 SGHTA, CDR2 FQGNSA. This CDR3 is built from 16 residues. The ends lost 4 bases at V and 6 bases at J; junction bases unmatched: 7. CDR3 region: CASSSTTGLAGGEQYF. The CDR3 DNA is TGTGCCAGCAGCTCCACCACGGGACTAGCGGGAGGCGAGCAGTACTTC.

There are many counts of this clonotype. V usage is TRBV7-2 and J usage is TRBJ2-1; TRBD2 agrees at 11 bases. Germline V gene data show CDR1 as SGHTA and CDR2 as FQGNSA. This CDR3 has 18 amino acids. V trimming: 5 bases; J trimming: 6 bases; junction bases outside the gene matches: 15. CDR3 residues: CASSTHLLNSGRANEQFF. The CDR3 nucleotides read TGTGCCAGCAGCACTCATCTGCTAAATAGCGGGAGGGCCAATGAGCAGTTCTTC. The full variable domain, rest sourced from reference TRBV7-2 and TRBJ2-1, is GAGVSQSPSNKVTEKGKDVELRCDPISGHTALYWYRQSLGQGLEFLIYFQGNSAPDKSGLPSDRFSAERTGGSVSTLTIQRTQQEDSAVYLCASSTHLLNSGRANEQFFGPGTRLTVL.

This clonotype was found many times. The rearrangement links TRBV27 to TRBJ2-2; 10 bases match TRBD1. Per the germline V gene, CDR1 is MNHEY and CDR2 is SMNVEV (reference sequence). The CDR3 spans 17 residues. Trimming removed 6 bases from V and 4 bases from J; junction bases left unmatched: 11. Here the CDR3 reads CASRDRGRSGATGELFF. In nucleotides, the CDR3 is TGTGCCAGCAGAGACAGGGGGCGAAGCGGAGCCACCGGGGAGCTGTTTTTT.

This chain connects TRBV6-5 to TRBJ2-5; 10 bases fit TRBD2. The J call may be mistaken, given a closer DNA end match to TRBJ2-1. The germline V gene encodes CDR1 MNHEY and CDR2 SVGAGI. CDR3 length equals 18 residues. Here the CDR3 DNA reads TGTGCCAGCAGTTACCAGGGGGATAAAGCGGGGGGGGGCAATGAGCAGTTCTTC. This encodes CASSYQGDKAGGGNEQFF.

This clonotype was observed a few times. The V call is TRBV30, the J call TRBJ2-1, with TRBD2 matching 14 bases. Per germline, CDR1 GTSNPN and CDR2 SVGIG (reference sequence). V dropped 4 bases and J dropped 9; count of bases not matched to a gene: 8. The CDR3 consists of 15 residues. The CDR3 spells CAWTFGTSGRSEQFF. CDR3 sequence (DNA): TGTGCCTGGACCTTCGGGACTAGCGGGAGAAGTGAGCAGTTCTTC.

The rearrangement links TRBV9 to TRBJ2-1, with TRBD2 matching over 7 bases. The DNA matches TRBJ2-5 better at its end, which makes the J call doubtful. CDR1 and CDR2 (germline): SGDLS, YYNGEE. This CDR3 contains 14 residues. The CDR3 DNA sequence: TGTGCCAGCAGCGGGACTAGTTCGGTCGAGACCCAGTACTTC. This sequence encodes CASSGTSSVETQYF.

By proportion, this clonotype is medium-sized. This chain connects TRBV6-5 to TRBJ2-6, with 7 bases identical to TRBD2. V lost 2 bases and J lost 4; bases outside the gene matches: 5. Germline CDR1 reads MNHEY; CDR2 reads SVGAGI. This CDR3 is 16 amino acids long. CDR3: CASSYGGSTGANVLTF. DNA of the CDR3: TGTGCCAGCAGTTACGGCGGGAGCACAGGGGCCAACGTCCTGACTTTC.

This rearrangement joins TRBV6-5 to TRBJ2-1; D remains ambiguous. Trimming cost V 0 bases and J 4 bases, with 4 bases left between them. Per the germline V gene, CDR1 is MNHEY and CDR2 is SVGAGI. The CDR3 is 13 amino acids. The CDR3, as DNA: TGTGCCAGCAGTTACTCGGGATACAATGAGCAGTTCTTC. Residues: CASSYSGYNEQFF.

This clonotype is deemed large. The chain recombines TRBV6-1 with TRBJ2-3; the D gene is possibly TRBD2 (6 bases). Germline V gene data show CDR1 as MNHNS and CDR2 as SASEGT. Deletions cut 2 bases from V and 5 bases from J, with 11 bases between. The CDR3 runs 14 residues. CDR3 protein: CASSEHGAGDTQYF. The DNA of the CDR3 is TGTGCCAGCAGTGAACATGGAGCGGGAGATACGCAGTATTTT.

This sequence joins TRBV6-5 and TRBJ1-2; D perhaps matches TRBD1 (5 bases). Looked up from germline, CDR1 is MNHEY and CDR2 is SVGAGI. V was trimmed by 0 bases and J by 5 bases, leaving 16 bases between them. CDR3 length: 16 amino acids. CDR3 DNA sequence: TGTGCCAGCAGTTACTCCCAGACAGCTTCTTTATATGGCTACACCTTC. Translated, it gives CASSYSQTASLYGYTF.

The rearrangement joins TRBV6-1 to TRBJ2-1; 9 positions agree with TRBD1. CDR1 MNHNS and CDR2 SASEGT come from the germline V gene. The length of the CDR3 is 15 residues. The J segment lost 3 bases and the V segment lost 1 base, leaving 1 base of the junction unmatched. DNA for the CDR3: TGTGCCAGCAGTGAAGAGACAGGGGGCTACAATGAGCAGTTCTTC. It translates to CASSEETGGYNEQFF.

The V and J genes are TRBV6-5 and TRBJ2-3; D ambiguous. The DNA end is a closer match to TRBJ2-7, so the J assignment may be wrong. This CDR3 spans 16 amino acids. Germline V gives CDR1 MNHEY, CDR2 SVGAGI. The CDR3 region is CASSYSNPARSYEQYF. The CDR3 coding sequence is TGTGCCAGCAGTTACTCGAATCCAGCACGGTCCTACGAGCAGTACTTC.